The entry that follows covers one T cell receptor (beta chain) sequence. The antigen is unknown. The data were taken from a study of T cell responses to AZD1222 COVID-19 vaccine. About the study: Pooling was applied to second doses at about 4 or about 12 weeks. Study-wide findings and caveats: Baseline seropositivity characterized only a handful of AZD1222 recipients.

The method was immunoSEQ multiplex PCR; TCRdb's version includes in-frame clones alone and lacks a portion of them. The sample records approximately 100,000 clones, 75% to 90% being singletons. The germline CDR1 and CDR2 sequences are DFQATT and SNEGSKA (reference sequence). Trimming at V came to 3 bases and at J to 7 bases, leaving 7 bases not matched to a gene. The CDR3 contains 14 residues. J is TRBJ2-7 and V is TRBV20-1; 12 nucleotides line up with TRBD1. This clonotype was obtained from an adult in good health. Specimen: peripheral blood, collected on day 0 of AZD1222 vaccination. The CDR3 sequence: CSASVGQGAGEQYF. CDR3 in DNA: TGCAGTGCTAGTGTGGGACAGGGGGCGGGAGAGCAGTACTTC.